Given below is one T cell receptor (beta chain) in context. This entry is derived from a study of blood T cell repertoires in COVID-19. In the study overall: The United States, Italy and Spain supplied acute and convalescent COVID-19 samples.

Sequencing used immunoSEQ multiplex PCR; TCRdb keeps in-frame clones, though not all of them. The sample yields 95,000 to 150,000 clones, 82% seen once. Germline V gene sequence: CDR1 MNHEY, CDR2 SVGAGI. J gave up 4 bases and V 8 bases, and 3 bases lay outside the gene matches. This CDR3 comprises 12 residues. Material: peripheral blood. The sequence came from a woman aged 70-85 years with acute or convalescent COVID-19. The chain is built from TRBV6-5 and TRBJ2-5; 8 bases are shared with TRBD2. The CDR3 DNA sequence: TGTGCCAGCCGGGAGGGTGGAGAGACCCAGTACTTC. Protein sequence: CASREGGETQYF.